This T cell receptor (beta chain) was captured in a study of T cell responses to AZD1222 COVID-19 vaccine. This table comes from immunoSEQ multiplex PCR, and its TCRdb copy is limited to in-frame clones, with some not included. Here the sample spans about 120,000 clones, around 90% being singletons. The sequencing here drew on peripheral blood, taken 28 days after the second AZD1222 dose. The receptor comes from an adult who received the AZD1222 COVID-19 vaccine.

CDR3 coding DNA: TGTGCCAGCAGCCAAGAGGCAGGGGAGGAGTATGGCTACACCTTC. Its protein is CASSQEAGEEYGYTF. The chain links TRBV4-2 to TRBJ1-2, with D tentatively TRBD1 (6 bases). The germline gives CDR1 LGHNA, CDR2 YNFKEQ. V was clipped by 0 bases and J by 5 bases, with 13 bases between them. The CDR3 has 15 residues.